These 30 T cell receptor beta chains were all obtained from the same sample, sequenced in a study of cytomegalovirus exposure and HLA in healthy donors. It was with 60 Vbeta and 13 Jbeta primers that the PCR ran. Clones were sequenced by immunoSEQ multiplex PCR, and TCRdb holds only the in-frame ones, with some missing. Its table lists 45,000 to 55,000 clones. The sample taken for sequencing was PBMCs. The source is a woman aged 50 to 60 in good health and CMV-seropositive.

V is TRBV18 and J is TRBJ2-7; TRBD1 aligns across 7 bases. The ends lost 2 bases at V and 1 base at J; junction bases unmatched: 8. Per the germline V gene, CDR1 is KGHSH and CDR2 is LQKENI. The length of the CDR3 is 16 residues. CDR3 protein: CASSPGRGTESYEQYF. CDR3 nucleotide sequence: TGTGCCAGCTCACCAGGGCGAGGGACAGAGTCCTACGAGCAGTACTTC.

This chain joins TRBV6-5 and TRBJ2-7; 9 nucleotides match TRBD2. The CDR3 sequence is 15 residues long. Germline V gene data show CDR1 as MNHEY and CDR2 as SVGAGI. V gave up 2 bases and J gave up 4 bases; unmatched junction bases: 6. CDR3: CASSYPGLAAYEQYF. CDR3 coding DNA: TGTGCCAGCAGTTACCCGGGACTAGCAGCTTACGAGCAGTACTTC.

The chain links TRBV6-5 to TRBJ1-2, with 8 bases that match TRBD1. This CDR3 is built from 12 residues. CDR1 is MNHEY and CDR2 is SVGAGI in the germline V gene. Germline trimming cut 9 bases from V and 8 bases from J; bases unmatched to any gene: 8. The CDR3 spells CARSDRVGGYTF. The CDR3 DNA follows: TGTGCCAGATCGGACAGGGTAGGCGGCTACACCTTC.

V gene TRBV2 combines with J gene TRBJ1-2; D may be TRBD1 (5 bases). Trimming took off 3 bases at V and 4 bases at J, with 9 bases between the two ends. The germline V gene encodes CDR1 SNHLY and CDR2 FYNNEI. This CDR3 has 13 amino acids. Here the CDR3 reads CASSDKGFYGYTF. For the CDR3, the DNA is TGTGCCAGCAGTGACAAGGGGTTCTATGGCTACACCTTC.

The chain is built from TRBV7-9 and TRBJ1-4; D perhaps matches TRBD1 (5 bases). This CDR3 contains 14 residues. V was cut by 3 bases and J by 8 bases, with 13 bases left in between. Germline V gives CDR1 SEHNR, CDR2 FQNEAQ (reference sequence). CDR3 loop: CASSFQGEGEKLFF. The CDR3 nucleotides are TGTGCCAGCAGCTTCCAGGGCGAAGGCGAAAAACTGTTTTTT.

J is TRBJ2-7 and V is TRBV5-1; 8 bases align to TRBD2. Per the germline V gene, CDR1 is SGHRS and CDR2 is YFSETQ. Germline trimming cut 5 bases from V and 3 bases from J; bases unmatched to any gene: 10. The CDR3 sequence is 15 residues long. DNA of the CDR3: TGCGCCAGCAGGGGCGGAGCGGGAGCTAGCTACGAGCAGTACTTC. Translation gives CASRGGAGASYEQYF.

This rearrangement joins TRBV5-6 to TRBJ1-5; D remains unclear. Germline V CDR1 and CDR2: SGHDT, YYEEEE. Between the trimmed V and J ends, which lost 4 bases and 11 bases, there was a span of 19 bases. The CDR3 totals 14 residues. CDR3 in amino acids: CASSRRTSTSTQHF. The CDR3 nucleotides are TGTGCCAGCAGCCGCCGAACCTCGACATCGACCCAGCATTTT.

The CDR3 DNA follows: TGTGCCAGCAGCGAAAGTGGTATGAGGAATTCACCCCTCCACTTT. Translating it yields CASSESGMRNSPLHF. The chain joins TRBV7-3 to TRBJ1-6, with no clear D. CDR3 length: 15 residues. Per the germline V gene, CDR1 is SGHTA and CDR2 is FQGTGA. Between the trimmed V and J ends, which lost 5 bases and 7 bases, there was a span of 15 bases.

The chain employs TRBV9 and TRBJ2-5; TRBD2 aligns across 14 bases. This CDR3 is 17 amino acids long. The germline CDR1 and CDR2 sequences are SGDLS and YYNGEE. The trim removed 0 bases at V and 4 bases at J, leaving 5 bases unmatched. The CDR3 coding sequence is TGTGCCAGCAGCGTAGAGACTAGCGGGAGGGCCCGAGAGACCCAGTACTTC. Amino acids: CASSVETSGRARETQYF.

CDR3 amino acids: CASSPGTGTGEQYF. The CDR3 DNA reads TGTGCCAGCAGTCCCGGGACAGGGACAGGCGAGCAGTACTTC. The V and J genes are TRBV6-5 and TRBJ2-7; 9 positions agree with TRBD1. Per germline, CDR1 MNHEY and CDR2 SVGAGI. With 5 bases clipped from V and 6 bases from J, the junction kept 8 bases outside the gene matches. The CDR3 is made up of 14 amino acids.

V and J are TRBV6-6 and TRBJ1-5; TRBD1 aligns across 10 bases. The germline V gene encodes CDR1 MNHNY and CDR2 SVGAGI (reference sequence). The CDR3 runs 14 residues. The J segment lost 7 bases and the V segment lost 3 bases, leaving 3 bases of the junction unmatched. CDR3 residues: CASSYGQGGQPQHF. Here the CDR3 DNA reads TGTGCCAGCAGTTATGGACAGGGGGGGCAGCCCCAGCATTTT.

The V and J genes are TRBV28 and TRBJ2-7, with 10 bases lining up with TRBD2. The CDR3 length is 18 residues. V was clipped by 6 bases and J by 4 bases; unmatched bases: 18. The V gene's germline CDR1 is MDHEN and CDR2 SYDVKM. CDR3 in amino acids: CASSHGGRTLAGVYEQYF. In DNA, the CDR3 is TGTGCCAGCAGCCACGGGGGGCGGACGCTAGCGGGGGTTTACGAGCAGTACTTC.

This sequence joins TRBV11-3 and TRBJ2-3; D ambiguous. CDR1 is SGHNT and CDR2 is YENEEA in the germline V gene. This CDR3 has 13 residues. V dropped 4 bases and J dropped 5 bases, with 10 bases sitting between them. CDR3 region: CASSSQTGDTQYF. The CDR3 nucleotides read TGTGCCAGCAGCTCCCAGACTGGAGATACGCAGTATTTT. Full variable domain (missing parts from reference TRBV11-3 and TRBJ2-3): EAGVVQSPRYKIIEKKQPVAFWCNPISGHNTLYWYLQNLGQGPELLIRYENEEAVDDSQLPKDRFSAERLKGVDSTLKIQPAELGDSAVYLCASSSQTGDTQYFGPGTRLTVL.

This chain uses TRBV15 with TRBJ1-2; D not resolved. CDR3 length: 10 amino acids. V lost 8 bases and J lost 6, with 7 bases in between. The germline V gene encodes CDR1 LNHNV and CDR2 YYDKDF (reference sequence). DNA of the CDR3: TGTGCCACCCAGGCAGATGGCTACACCTTC. It yields the protein CATQADGYTF.

This sequence joins TRBV28 and TRBJ2-4, with 10 bases matching TRBD2. The V and J ends lost 5 bases and 9 bases, in that order; junction bases with no gene match: 10. The CDR3 consists of 15 residues. Germline V gives CDR1 MDHEN, CDR2 SYDVKM. The CDR3 is CASSLSGRPPTIQYF. CDR3 coding DNA: TGTGCCAGCAGTCTTAGCGGGAGGCCCCCCACCATTCAGTACTTC.

The CDR3 spells CASSVGLQAGGKTQYF. CDR3 nucleotide sequence: TGTGCCAGCAGCGTAGGGTTACAGGCTGGTGGGAAGACCCAGTACTTC. The chain couples TRBV9 to TRBJ2-5, with D possibly matching TRBD1 (5 bases). Germline loops: CDR1 SGDLS, CDR2 YYNGEE. CDR3 length: 16 residues. Trimming took off 0 bases at V and 6 bases at J, with 18 bases between the two ends.

The J gene is TRBJ1-4, the V gene TRBV30; 9 nucleotides match TRBD1. Per germline, CDR1 GTSNPN and CDR2 SVGIG (reference sequence). The CDR3 runs 13 residues. Unmatched junction bases numbered 6, after V lost 6 bases and J lost 7 bases. CDR3 loop: CACPDRGGEKLFF. CDR3 nucleotide sequence: TGTGCCTGCCCGGACAGGGGAGGTGAAAAACTGTTTTTT.

The rearrangement uses TRBV30 and TRBJ1-1; TRBD1 is a possible D gene (5 bases). This CDR3 region has 12 residues. The ends were cut back, 0 bases at V and 5 bases at J, with 7 bases in the middle. The germline V gene encodes CDR1 GTSNPN and CDR2 SVGIG (reference sequence). The CDR3 loop reads CAWSVRGTEAFF. CDR3 DNA: TGTGCCTGGAGTGTAAGGGGTACTGAAGCTTTCTTT.

The chain carries TRBV4-3 and TRBJ1-1, with 10 bases identical to TRBD1. Looked up from germline, CDR1 is LGHNA and CDR2 is YSLEER. The CDR3 runs 15 residues. J lost 6 bases, V lost 4 bases, and 8 bases had no gene match. The CDR3 reads CASSPAGTGVSEAFF. Here the CDR3 DNA reads TGCGCCAGCAGCCCAGCCGGGACAGGGGTCTCTGAAGCTTTCTTT.

This chain links TRBV5-1 with TRBJ1-1; no reliable D call. Germline V CDR1 and CDR2: SGHRS, YFSETQ. V gave up 4 bases and J gave up 1 base, with 14 bases separating them. This CDR3 is 15 amino acids long. CDR3 coding DNA: TGCGCCAGCAGCCCGTCCACGGGGTCGAACACTGAAGCTTTCTTT. It specifies CASSPSTGSNTEAFF.

The chain is built from TRBV25-1 and TRBJ2-5; 7 bases line up with TRBD1. The junction had 7 bases not matched to a gene; V was cut back by 8 bases and J by 4 bases. The CDR3 consists of 13 residues. The V gene's germline CDR1 is MGHDK and CDR2 SYGVNS. The CDR3 here is CASRRQGGETQYF. CDR3 DNA: TGTGCCAGCCGACGACAGGGCGGAGAGACCCAGTACTTC.

This chain uses TRBV28 with TRBJ1-3; possible D gene TRBD1, 6 bases. V was clipped by 4 bases and J by 4 bases, with 14 bases between them. CDR3 length: 15 residues. The germline V gene has CDR1 MDHEN and CDR2 SYDVKM. The chain's CDR3 is CASSSGTGRGNTIYF. CDR3 DNA sequence: TGTGCCAGCAGTTCGGGTACAGGGCGAGGAAACACCATATATTTT.

The rearrangement links TRBV11-3 to TRBJ2-7, with D possibly matching TRBD2 (5 bases). This CDR3 is 13 amino acids long. Germline CDR1 and CDR2: SGHNT and YENEEA. Deletions cut 4 bases from V and 7 bases from J, with 14 bases between. CDR3 region: CASSSGLSPEQYF. CDR3 in DNA: TGTGCCAGCAGCTCAGGACTTTCACCGGAGCAGTACTTC.

The chain joins TRBV5-4 to TRBJ2-1; TRBD2 agrees at 14 bases. The length of the CDR3 is 18 residues. With V trimmed by 5 bases and J by 1 base, 8 bases remained unmatched. The germline V gene has CDR1 SGHNT and CDR2 YYREEE (reference sequence). This CDR3 is CASRPTGLAGGSYNEQFF. For the CDR3, the DNA is TGTGCCAGCAGGCCGACCGGACTAGCGGGGGGTTCCTACAATGAGCAGTTCTTC. Full variable domain (missing parts from reference TRBV5-4 and TRBJ2-1): ETGVTQSPTHLIKTRGQQVTLRCSSQSGHNTVSWYQQALGQGPQFIFQYYREEENGRGNFPPRFSGLQFPNYSSELNVNALELDDSALYLCASRPTGLAGGSYNEQFFGPGTRLTVL.

V is TRBV2 and J is TRBJ2-1, with a possible D match to TRBD2 (6 bases). V was trimmed by 4 bases and J by 5 bases, leaving 12 bases between them. CDR3 length: 14 amino acids. Per the germline V gene, CDR1 is SNHLY and CDR2 is FYNNEI. CDR3 loop: CASSAAGLNNEQFF. The CDR3 nucleotides read TGTGCCAGCAGTGCCGCGGGACTGAACAATGAGCAGTTCTTC.

This rearrangement joins TRBV7-2 to TRBJ2-2; 11 bases are a match to TRBD1. V lost 5 bases, J lost 5 bases, and 10 bases stayed unmatched. This CDR3 is built from 17 residues. The germline CDR1 and CDR2 sequences are SGHTA and FQGNSA. The CDR3 nucleotides are TGTGCCAGCAGCCCCCGAGGCGGGACAGGGGGAACCGGGGAGCTGTTTTTT. This codes for CASSPRGGTGGTGELFF.

The chain couples TRBV9 to TRBJ1-1; 9 bases are shared with TRBD1. The CDR3 is 14 residues long. Germline V gives CDR1 SGDLS, CDR2 YYNGEE. The J segment lost 1 base and the V segment lost 4 bases, leaving 2 bases of the junction unmatched. This chain's CDR3 is CASSSGQGNTEAFF. The CDR3 nucleotides are TGTGCCAGCAGCTCGGGACAGGGGAACACTGAAGCTTTCTTT.

The chain couples TRBV27 to TRBJ1-1, with unresolved D. Trimming pared 0 bases from V and 1 base from J, leaving 9 bases between. CDR3 length: 15 amino acids. Per germline, CDR1 MNHEY and CDR2 SMNVEV (reference sequence). CDR3 protein: CASSLSYRQNTEAFF. For the CDR3, the DNA is TGTGCCAGCAGTTTATCCTACCGACAGAACACTGAAGCTTTCTTT.

This sequence joins TRBV4-2 and TRBJ2-5, with 8 positions matching TRBD2. The germline gives CDR1 LGHNA, CDR2 YNFKEQ. This CDR3 contains 16 residues. The J segment lost 4 bases and the V segment lost 1 base, leaving 8 bases of the junction unmatched. The CDR3 here is CASSQVKGSGIETQYF. CDR3 nucleotide sequence: TGTGCCAGCAGCCAAGTGAAGGGTAGCGGGATAGAGACCCAGTACTTC.

This chain uses TRBV30 with TRBJ1-4, with 9 nucleotides matching TRBD1. Germline V lookup: CDR1 GTSNPN, CDR2 SVGIG (reference sequence). The V gene end was trimmed by 2 bases and the J gene end by 2 bases; junction bases not matched to a gene: 9. This CDR3 comprises 17 residues. CDR3: CAWSPQGTGRTNEKLFF. The CDR3 DNA is TGTGCCTGGAGTCCACAGGGGACAGGGCGGACTAATGAAAAACTGTTTTTT.